This T cell receptor (beta chain) was profiled in a study of blood T cells in healthy people across ages. Study-wide results and limits: Long-lived donors exceeded aged donors in naive CD4+ cells and diversity. The study found TCR beta diversity correlated strongly with naive T cell percentage.

Germline CDR1 reads MNHEY; CDR2 reads SVGAGI. The length of the CDR3 is 16 residues. A note on this clonotype: Its antigen is currently unknown.

Together with a sample-barcoded 5' primer, a J-beta primer mix was included in a second PCR lasting about 6 to 11 cycles. The template-switch adaptor, which had 12 random nucleotides, put a tag on each cDNA molecule. TCRdb called the 5' RACE reads again in MiXCR, with one record for every CDR3 protein. The sample has some 1.8 million distinct CDR3 sequences; around 42% are singletons. Per individual sample, total RNA of at least 6 micrograms was extracted. This chain connects TRBV6-5 to TRBJ2-4; either TRBD1 or TRBD2 may fit D (5 bases each). The DNA matches TRBJ2-7 better at its end, which makes the J call doubtful. The sequence was collected from a human donor in good health. The sequenced sample consisted of blood. CDR3 protein: CASSYSRVRGAYEQYF. The CDR3 nucleotides are TGTGCCAGCAGTTACTCTAGGGTTAGAGGGGCCTACGAGCAGTACTTC.